One sample yielded the 6 T cell receptor beta chains listed below, sequenced in a study of blood T cell repertoires in COVID-19 (TCRdb year 2020). The library was produced with the immunoSEQ multiplex PCR assay. The table was pulled from immuneACCESS by TCRdb, which kept in-frame rearrangements only. Such tables lose some clones; where checked, under half of the loss comes from unresolved V genes, and the rest has no known cause. Counted in this sample were about 290,000 clones; roughly 80% of them appeared once. Around 4% of the sample goes to the ten largest clones. The sample taken for sequencing was peripheral blood. The receptors shown here come from a woman in her fifties or sixties with active or convalescent COVID-19.

V is TRBV18 and J is TRBJ2-1; D might be TRBD2 (6 bases). Trimming removed 3 bases at V and 0 bases at J, with 18 bases between. The length of the CDR3 is 18 residues. Germline V CDR1 and CDR2: KGHSH, LQKENI. DNA for the CDR3: TGTGCCAGCTCACCCCAAGCCGGGGGAAAGGGCTCCTACAATGAGCAGTTCTTC. Protein sequence: CASSPQAGGKGSYNEQFF.

The chain uses TRBV5-5 and TRBJ1-2, with TRBD1 matching over 8 bases. CDR1 and CDR2 from the germline V gene are SGHKS and YYEKEE (reference sequence). Trimming cost V 5 bases and J 1 base; bases outside gene matches: 7. This CDR3 region has 15 residues. As DNA, the CDR3 is TGTGCCAGCAGACAGCCGGGACAGGTTAACTATGGCTACACCTTC. It translates to CASRQPGQVNYGYTF.

This sequence joins TRBV24-1 and TRBJ2-1, with 8 bases fitting TRBD2. Germline V gene data show CDR1 as KGHDR and CDR2 as SFDVKD. V shed 9 bases and J 10 bases; nucleotides not matched to a gene: 10. The CDR3 consists of 13 residues. The CDR3 protein is CATQREGLGEQFF. The CDR3 DNA sequence: TGTGCCACCCAACGGGAGGGCCTAGGAGAGCAGTTCTTC.

The gene calls are TRBV7-2 and TRBJ1-2; D is possibly TRBD1 (6 bases). The length of the CDR3 is 15 residues. The germline V and J ends were trimmed by 1 base and 3 bases, with 12 bases remaining between them. CDR1 is SGHTA and CDR2 is FQGNSA in the germline V gene. This chain's CDR3 is CASSLDIRGDYGYTF. In nucleotides, the CDR3 is TGTGCCAGCAGCTTAGACATCAGGGGAGACTATGGCTACACCTTC.

This clone was seen only once. V is TRBV7-9 and J is TRBJ2-7; tentative D call: TRBD1 (6 bases). CDR1 is SEHNR and CDR2 is FQNEAQ in the germline V gene (reference sequence). V was pared by 5 bases and J by 9 bases, with 14 bases between. The CDR3 spans 12 residues. CDR3 bases: TGTGCCAGCAGCCTTTTCAGGGGCGCGCAGTACTTC. Translated: CASSLFRGAQYF.

The genes are TRBV6-4 and TRBJ1-1; D is uncertain. V lost 2 bases and J lost 1, with 14 bases in between. CDR3 size: 16 residues. Germline CDR1 MRHNA, CDR2 SNTAGT. The CDR3 spells CASSDTPFGQNTEAFF. DNA of the CDR3: TGTGCCAGCAGTGACACCCCTTTTGGGCAGAACACTGAAGCTTTCTTT.